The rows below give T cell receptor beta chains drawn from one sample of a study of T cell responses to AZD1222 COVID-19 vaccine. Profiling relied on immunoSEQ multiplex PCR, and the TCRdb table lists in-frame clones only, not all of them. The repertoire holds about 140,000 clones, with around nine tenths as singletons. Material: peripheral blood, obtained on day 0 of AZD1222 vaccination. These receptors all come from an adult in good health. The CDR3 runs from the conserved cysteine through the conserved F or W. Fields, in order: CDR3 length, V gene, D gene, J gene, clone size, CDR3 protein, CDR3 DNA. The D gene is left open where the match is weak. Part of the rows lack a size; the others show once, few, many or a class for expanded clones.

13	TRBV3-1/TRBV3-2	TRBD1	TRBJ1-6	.	CASSLRDREPLHF	TGTGCCAGCAGCCTTCGGGACAGAGAACCCCTCCACTTT
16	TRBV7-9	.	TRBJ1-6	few	CASSGNQSSYNSPLHF	TGTGCCAGCAGTGGAAACCAGAGCTCCTATAATTCACCCCTCCACTTT
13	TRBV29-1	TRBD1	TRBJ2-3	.	CSVGTGISDTQYF	TGCAGCGTTGGGACAGGGATCTCAGATACGCAGTATTTT
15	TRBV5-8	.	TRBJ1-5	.	CASSFNPGDQQPQHF	TGTGCCAGCAGCTTTAACCCAGGGGATCAACAGCCCCAGCATTTT
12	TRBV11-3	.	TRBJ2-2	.	CASSTNAGELFF	TGTGCCAGCAGCACGAACGCCGGGGAGCTGTTTTTT
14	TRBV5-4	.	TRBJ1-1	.	CASSPEGQSTEAFF	TGTGCCAGCAGCCCCGAAGGACAGAGCACTGAAGCTTTCTTT
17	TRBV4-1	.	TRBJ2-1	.	CASTLRLLQKGDNEQFF	TGCGCCAGCACCCTAAGGCTGCTCCAGAAGGGTGACAATGAGCAGTTCTTC
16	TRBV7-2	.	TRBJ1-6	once	CASSYSRSSYNSPLHF	TGTGCCAGCAGCTACAGCCGGAGCTCCTATAATTCACCCCTCCACTTT
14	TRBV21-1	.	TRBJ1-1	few	CASSKVGPNTEAFF	TGTGCCAGCAGCAAAGTCGGTCCGAACACTGAAGCTTTCTTT
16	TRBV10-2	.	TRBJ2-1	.	CASSEPRGILYNEQFF	TGCGCCAGCAGTGAGCCCCGGGGGATTCTCTACAATGAGCAGTTCTTC
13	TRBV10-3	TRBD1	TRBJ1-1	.	CAISDPGQMNAFF	TGTGCCATCAGTGACCCGGGACAGATGAACGCTTTCTTT
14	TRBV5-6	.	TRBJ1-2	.	CASSVGAKLYGYTF	TGTGCCAGCAGCGTGGGTGCGAAGCTCTATGGCTACACCTTC
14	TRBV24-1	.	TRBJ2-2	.	CATSAGAYTGELFF	TGTGCCACCAGTGCAGGGGCTTACACCGGGGAGCTGTTTTTT
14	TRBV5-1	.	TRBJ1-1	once	CASSLLGENTEAFF	TGCGCCAGCAGCTTGTTGGGCGAGAACACTGAAGCTTTCTTT
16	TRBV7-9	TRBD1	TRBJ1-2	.	CASSLLGTGPKGGYTF	TGTGCCAGCAGCTTGCTCGGGACAGGCCCCAAAGGAGGCTACACCTTC
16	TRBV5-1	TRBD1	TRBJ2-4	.	CASSYGTGQGLNIQYF	TGCGCCAGCAGCTATGGGACAGGGCAAGGTCTTAACATTCAGTACTTC
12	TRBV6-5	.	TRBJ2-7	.	CASRTDSYEQYF	TGTGCCAGCAGGACAGATTCCTACGAGCAGTACTTC
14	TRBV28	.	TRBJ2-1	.	CASSFSAAYNEQFF	TGTGCCAGCAGTTTCTCAGCGGCCTACAATGAGCAGTTCTTC
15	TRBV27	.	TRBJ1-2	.	CASSPEPTVNYGYTF	TGTGCCAGCAGTCCCGAGCCGACAGTAAACTATGGCTACACCTTC
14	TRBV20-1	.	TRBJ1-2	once	CSASTGRGVYGYTF	TGCAGTGCTAGTACGGGACGTGGGGTCTATGGCTACACCTTC
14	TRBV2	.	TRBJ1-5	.	CASSEWQGYQPQHF	TGTGCCAGCAGTGAGTGGCAGGGCTATCAGCCCCAGCATTTT
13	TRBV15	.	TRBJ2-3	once	CATSSFYGDTQYF	TGTGCCACCAGCAGCTTCTACGGAGATACGCAGTATTTT
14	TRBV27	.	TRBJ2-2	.	CASSLSVYTGELFF	TGTGCCAGCAGTTTATCGGTTTACACCGGGGAGCTGTTTTTT
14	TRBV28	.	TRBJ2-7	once	CASRGQAISYEQYF	TGTGCCAGCAGAGGGCAGGCAATCTCCTACGAGCAGTACTTC
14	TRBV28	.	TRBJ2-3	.	CASMTGTSTDTQYF	TGTGCCAGCATGACAGGGACTAGCACAGATACGCAGTATTTT
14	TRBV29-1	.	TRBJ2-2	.	CSVKTPLNTGELFF	TGCAGCGTTAAGACACCACTGAACACCGGGGAGCTGTTTTTT
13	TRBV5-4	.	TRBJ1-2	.	CASSLDSNYGYTF	TGTGCCAGCAGCTTGGACTCAAACTATGGCTACACCTTC
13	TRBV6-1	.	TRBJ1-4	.	CASSDREVEKLFF	TGTGCCAGCAGTGACAGGGAGGTGGAAAAACTGTTTTTT
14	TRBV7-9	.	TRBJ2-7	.	CASSLVTGRDEQYF	TGTGCCAGCAGCTTAGTGACGGGGCGAGACGAGCAGTACTTC
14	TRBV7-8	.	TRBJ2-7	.	CASSLVQGPYEQYF	TGTGCCAGCAGCTTAGTACAGGGCCCCTACGAGCAGTACTTC
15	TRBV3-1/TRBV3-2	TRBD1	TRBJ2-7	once	CASSQSGTGTYEQYF	TGTGCCAGCAGCCAATCTGGGACAGGGACGTACGAGCAGTACTTC
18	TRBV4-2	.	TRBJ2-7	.	CASSPMSGGGGAGYEQYF	TGTGCCAGCAGCCCAATGTCTGGGGGAGGGGGAGCCGGTTACGAGCAGTACTTC
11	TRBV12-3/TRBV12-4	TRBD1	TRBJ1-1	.	CASRQGPEAFF	TGTGCCAGCAGACAGGGGCCTGAAGCTTTCTTT
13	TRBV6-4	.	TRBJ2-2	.	CASSDSRPGELFF	TGTGCCAGCAGTGACAGCCGCCCCGGGGAGCTGTTTTTT
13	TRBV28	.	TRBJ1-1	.	CASSNDGRREAFF	TGTGCCAGCAGTAATGACGGACGGCGTGAAGCTTTCTTT
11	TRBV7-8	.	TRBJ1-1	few	CASSSEGEAFF	TGTGCCAGCAGCTCTGAGGGCGAAGCTTTCTTT
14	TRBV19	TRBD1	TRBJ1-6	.	CASSIGQGQTPLHF	TGTGCCAGTAGTATCGGACAGGGTCAGACACCCCTCCACTTT
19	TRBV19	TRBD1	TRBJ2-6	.	CASSIGAGGLSKGANVLTF	TGTGCCAGTAGTATCGGGGCAGGGGGCTTGTCGAAAGGGGCCAACGTCCTGACTTTC
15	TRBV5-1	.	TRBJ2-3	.	CASSLVGDNTDTQYF	TGCGCCAGCAGCTTGGTTGGGGACAACACAGATACGCAGTATTTT
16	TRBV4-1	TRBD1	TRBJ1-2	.	CASSQGTGGRNYGYTF	TGCGCCAGCAGCCAAGGGACAGGGGGCCGCAACTATGGCTACACCTTC
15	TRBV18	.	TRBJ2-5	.	CASSPARGFEETQYF	TGTGCCAGCTCACCAGCACGGGGGTTTGAAGAGACCCAGTACTTC
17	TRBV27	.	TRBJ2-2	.	CASSLLGRAPNTGELFF	TGTGCCAGCAGTTTATTAGGCAGGGCCCCGAACACCGGGGAGCTGTTTTTT
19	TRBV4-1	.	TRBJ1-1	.	CASSQSGFLMLSRSTEAFF	TGCGCCAGCAGCCAATCTGGGTTCCTTATGCTGTCCCGATCGACTGAAGCTTTCTTT
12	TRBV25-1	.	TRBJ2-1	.	CASSDTFPEQFF	TGTGCCAGCAGTGATACTTTCCCTGAGCAGTTCTTC
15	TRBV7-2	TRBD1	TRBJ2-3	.	CASSSRDRGRDTQYF	TGTGCCAGCAGCTCCCGGGACAGGGGTCGTGATACGCAGTATTTT
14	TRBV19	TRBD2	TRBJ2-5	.	CASSVREVEETQYF	TGTGCCAGTAGCGTTCGGGAGGTGGAAGAGACCCAGTACTTC
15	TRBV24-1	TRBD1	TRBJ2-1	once	CATSEGTGAFDEQFF	TGTGCCACCAGTGAAGGGACAGGGGCTTTTGATGAGCAGTTCTTC
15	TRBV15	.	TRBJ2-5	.	CATSRGDAVWETQYF	TGTGCCACCAGCAGAGGGGACGCCGTTTGGGAGACCCAGTACTTC
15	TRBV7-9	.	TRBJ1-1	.	CASRARTAVNTEAFF	TGTGCCAGCAGAGCTCGCACAGCAGTGAACACTGAAGCTTTCTTT
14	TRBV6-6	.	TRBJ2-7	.	CASSYEQEYYEQYF	TGTGCCAGCAGTTACGAACAAGAATACTACGAGCAGTACTTC
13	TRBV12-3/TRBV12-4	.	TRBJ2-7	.	CASSWTATYEQYF	TGTGCCAGCAGTTGGACGGCGACCTACGAGCAGTACTTC
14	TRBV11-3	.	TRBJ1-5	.	CASSSGVQNQPQHF	TGTGCCAGCAGCTCCGGGGTACAAAATCAGCCCCAGCATTTT
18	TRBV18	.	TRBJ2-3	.	CASSPPFIGGPSTDTQYF	TGTGCCAGCTCCCCTCCGTTTATCGGGGGGCCTAGCACAGATACGCAGTATTTT
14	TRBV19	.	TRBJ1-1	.	CASSPARGYTEAFF	TGTGCCAGTAGTCCAGCTAGGGGTTACACTGAAGCTTTCTTT
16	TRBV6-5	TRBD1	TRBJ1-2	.	CASSFSGTATNYGYTF	TGTGCCAGCAGTTTCTCCGGGACAGCGACCAACTATGGCTACACCTTC
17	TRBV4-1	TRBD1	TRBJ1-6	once	CASSQPSGQGNNSPLHF	TGCGCCAGCAGCCAACCGTCGGGACAGGGGAATAATTCACCCCTCCACTTT
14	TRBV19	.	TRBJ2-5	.	CASSIMDSQETQYF	TGTGCCAGTAGTATAATGGACAGCCAAGAGACCCAGTACTTC
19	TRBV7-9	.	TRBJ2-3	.	CASSLGSGTGGTRPDTQYF	TGTGCCAGCAGCTTAGGAAGTGGGACGGGGGGCACCCGGCCAGATACGCAGTATTTT
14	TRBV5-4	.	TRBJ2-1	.	CASTAGSSYNEQFF	TGTGCCAGCACTGCGGGGTCCTCCTACAATGAGCAGTTCTTC
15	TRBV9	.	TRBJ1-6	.	CASSGGIGQESPLHF	TGTGCCAGCAGTGGTGGGATTGGACAAGAATCACCCCTCCACTTT